These T cell receptor beta chains were read from a single sample in a study of monozygotic twins with inflammatory bowel disease. From its re-call of the 5' RACE reads, TCRdb lists each CDR3 protein once, without DNA. The ten most abundant clones cover 2.5% to 3% of a sample with approximately 380,000 distinct CDR3 sequences. Sequencing was done on a sample of blood. The receptor set was obtained from a human donor with ulcerative colitis or Crohn's disease, or a healthy co-twin of an affected twin (not recorded which). Each CDR3 is given with its conserved first and last residue. Fields, in order: CDR3 length, J gene, V gene, CDR3 protein.

14	TRBJ2-3	TRBV7-9	CASSGLTGPDTHYF
17	TRBJ2-2	TRBV3-1	CASSQEQRGLGTGELFF
14	TRBJ1-1	TRBV12-3/TRBV12-4	CASSPEPMNPEAFF
13	TRBJ2-3	TRBV29-1	CSVEDLAADTQYF
15	TRBJ1-4	TRBV28	CASRLWGRNNEKLFF
14	TRBJ1-4	TRBV29-1	CSVGKGRSNEKLFF
13	TRBJ2-2	TRBV5-1	CASSPGDPGELFF
13	TRBJ2-7	TRBV20-1	CSATPDWSYEQYF
16	TRBJ2-3	TRBV7-3	CASSLIPGTSTDTQYF
16	TRBJ2-3	TRBV9	CASSVEAGDITDTQYF
15	TRBJ2-7	TRBV5-4	CASSPRGQSTYEQYF